The rows below give T cell receptor beta chains drawn from one sample of a study of PD-1 and CTLA-4 blockade in melanoma. Sequenced by immunoSEQ multiplex PCR; TCRdb stores in-frame clones only, minus some. The table shows around 7,200 clones, with about 80% occurring only once. The sequenced sample was CD8+ T cells from peripheral blood, obtained before anti-PD-1 treatment. The source of these receptors is a human donor with melanoma. Each CDR3 is given without its conserved first and last residue. Clone sizes are given selectively: once, few, many, or a class where the clone is expanded.

v_gene | abundance | CDR3aa
TRBV9 | few | ASSVGDINQPQH
TRBV12-3/TRBV12-4 | NA | ASSLGLGETQY
TRBV2 | NA | ASSPTEFLVTEAF
TRBV9 | medium-sized | ASSPSDAVAF
TRBV6-2/TRBV6-3 | NA | ASSTNRGDIQY
TRBV30 | NA | AWSVDPEAF
TRBV9 | NA | ASGPTSPQKWDQETQY
TRBV6-2/TRBV6-3 | NA | ASSYSPGGQYEKLF
TRBV2 | NA | ASRLSGSSYNEQF
TRBV6-2/TRBV6-3 | NA | ASSQKAPGLAGNSYEQY
TRBV6-2/TRBV6-3 | NA | ASSYGDEQF
TRBV4-1 | once | ASSQAGQPQH
TRBV7-8 | NA | ASSIRSAGASDQPQH
TRBV7-9 | NA | ASSLGGSQEQY
TRBV11-2 | NA | ASSLADRYEQY
TRBV7-8 | NA | ASSLDLWAEAF
TRBV4-1 | NA | ASSQDRTTNEQY
TRBV9 | NA | ASTRDDTGELF
TRBV7-9 | NA | ASSYGLAGGRNEQF
TRBV5-8 | NA | ASSFPAIPNQPQH
TRBV5-4 | few | ASSLTGIYT
TRBV7-9 | NA | ASSSDRGRGNEQF
TRBV10-2 | NA | ASSEPLYSNQPQH
TRBV19 | NA | ASSSPGPYEQY
TRBV7-9 | few | ASSLLTGGFTYEQY
TRBV5-1 | few | ASSPSDSSYEQY
TRBV24-1 | NA | ATSDLVDDTGELF
TRBV6-1 | once | ASSEGQGASEQY
TRBV5-6 | NA | ASSSGLAGVTYEQY
TRBV19 | NA | ASSLRQIRTAGELF
TRBV6-2/TRBV6-3 | NA | ASSFRALGEAF
TRBV19 | NA | ATADRGQLYEQY
TRBV4-1 | NA | ASSQDRGDSTNYGYT
TRBV7-9 | NA | ASSSPRVKWTEAF
TRBV7-9 | NA | ASSLVQGGTEAF
TRBV29-1 | NA | SVERRGNYGYT
TRBV11-3 | NA | ASSLVRGGTGELF
TRBV13 | NA | ASSPVSRTDTQY
TRBV19 | once | ASTRAAGVRNSPLH
TRBV4-3 | NA | ASSQEAGFVGELF
TRBV6-5 | large | ASSYSERGTRIEQF
TRBV6-2/TRBV6-3 | NA | ASSPGRRLSQETQY
TRBV18 | NA | ASSPGTGNGYT
TRBV6-5 | NA | ASSTGPRGPNEQF
TRBV30 | NA | AWSVRGDSPLH
TRBV6-6 | NA | ASFGAPPSSYNEQF
TRBV7-2 | NA | ASWPGDPFGNTGELF
TRBV11-3 | once | ASSLVDRGDAF
TRBV5-1 | NA | ASSGKTQGAFDTQY
TRBV30 | once | AWSTWTGENTEAF
TRBV30 | NA | AWSLGEAGNEQF
TRBV9 | NA | ASSVYGTGANVLT
TRBV11-3 | few | ASSLVLAYEQY
TRBV6-5 | NA | ASRRDSSNSPLH
TRBV7-9 | NA | ASSFTGTSGQETQY
TRBV27 | NA | ASSSTGAGANVLT
TRBV14 | NA | ASSQSPRTEAF